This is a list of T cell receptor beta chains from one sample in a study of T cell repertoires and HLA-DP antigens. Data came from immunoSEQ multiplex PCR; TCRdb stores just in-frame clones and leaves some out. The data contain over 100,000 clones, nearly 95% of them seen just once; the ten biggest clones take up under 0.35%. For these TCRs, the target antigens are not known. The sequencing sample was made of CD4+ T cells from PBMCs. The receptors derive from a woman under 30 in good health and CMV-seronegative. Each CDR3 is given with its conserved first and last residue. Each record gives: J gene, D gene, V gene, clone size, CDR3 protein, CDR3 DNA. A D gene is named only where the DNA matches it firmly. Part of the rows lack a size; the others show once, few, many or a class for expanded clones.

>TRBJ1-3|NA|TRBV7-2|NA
CASSFSGATTGNTIYF
TGTGCCAGCAGCTTCTCGGGGGCCACTACTGGAAACACCATATATTTT
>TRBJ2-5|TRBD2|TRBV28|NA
CASRTSVETQYF
TGTGCCAGCAGGACTAGCGTAGAGACCCAGTACTTC
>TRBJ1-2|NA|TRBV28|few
CASSLSGREAYGYTF
TGTGCCAGCAGCCTTAGTGGGAGGGAAGCATATGGCTACACCTTC
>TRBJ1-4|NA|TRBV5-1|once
CASSLRQKEKLFF
TGCGCCAGCAGCTTGAGGCAGAAGGAAAAACTGTTTTTT
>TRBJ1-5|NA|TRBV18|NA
CASSPGLGNQPQHF
TGTGCCAGCTCACCAGGTTTAGGCAATCAGCCCCAGCATTTT
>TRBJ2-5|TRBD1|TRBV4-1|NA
CASSHVLRDRGPETQYF
TGCGCCAGCAGCCATGTTCTCCGGGACAGGGGCCCAGAGACCCAGTACTTC
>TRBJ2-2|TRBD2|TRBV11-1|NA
CASSLGGGRARTGELFF
TGTGCCAGCAGCTTAGGTGGCGGGAGGGCCCGTACCGGGGAGCTGTTTTTT
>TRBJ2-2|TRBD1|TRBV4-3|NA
CASSQDIVGQELGGELFF
TGCGCCAGCAGCCAAGATATTGTGGGACAGGAGTTAGGCGGGGAGCTGTTTTTT
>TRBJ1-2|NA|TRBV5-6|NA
CASSRYMENYGYTF
TGTGCCAGCAGCCGTTACATGGAGAACTATGGCTACACCTTC
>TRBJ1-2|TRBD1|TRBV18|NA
CASSPAGQGVYGYTF
TGTGCCAGCTCACCAGCTGGACAGGGGGTCTATGGCTACACCTTC
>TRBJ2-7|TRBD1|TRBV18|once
CASSPRDRGSYEQYF
TGTGCCAGCTCACCGCGGGACAGGGGGTCCTACGAGCAGTACTTC
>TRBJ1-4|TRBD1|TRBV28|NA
CASRPGQINEKLFF
TGTGCCAGCAGACCGGGACAGATTAATGAAAAACTGTTTTTT
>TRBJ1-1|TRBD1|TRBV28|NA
CASSKSGTGGKNTEAFF
TGTGCCAGCAGTAAATCCGGGACAGGGGGCAAGAACACTGAAGCTTTCTTT
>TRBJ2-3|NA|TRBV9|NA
CASSKVAGVDTQYF
TGTGCCAGCAGCAAGGTAGCAGGGGTAGATACGCAGTATTTT
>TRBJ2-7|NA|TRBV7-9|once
CASSTQGRSGLALYEQYF
TGTGCCAGCAGCACGCAGGGGCGATCAGGGCTGGCTCTCTACGAGCAGTACTTC
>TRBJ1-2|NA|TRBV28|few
CASTSWGGYTF
TGTGCCAGCACCTCCTGGGGGGGCTACACCTTC
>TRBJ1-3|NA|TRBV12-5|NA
CASGLGSYSGNTIYF
TGTGCTAGTGGTTTGGGGTCCTACTCTGGAAACACCATATATTTT
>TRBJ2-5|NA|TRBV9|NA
CASSVGRGSGVETQYF
TGTGCCAGCAGCGTTGGTCGAGGGTCGGGGGTAGAGACCCAGTACTTC
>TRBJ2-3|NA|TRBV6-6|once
CASSYEDIWATDTQYF
TGTGCCAGCAGTTACGAGGACATTTGGGCCACAGATACGCAGTATTTT
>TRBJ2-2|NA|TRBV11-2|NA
CASSLSGGKTGELFF
TGTGCCAGCAGCTTAAGCGGCGGAAAGACCGGGGAGCTGTTTTTT
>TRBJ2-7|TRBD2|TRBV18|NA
CASSPPRLAGGNEQYF
TGTGCCAGCTCACCACCCCGGCTAGCGGGAGGTAACGAGCAGTACTTC
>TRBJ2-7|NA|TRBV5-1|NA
CASSRGASVSYEQYF
TGCGCCAGCAGCCGGGGGGCTAGCGTGAGCTACGAGCAGTACTTC
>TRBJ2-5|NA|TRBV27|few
CASSLSRGDQETQYF
TGTGCCAGCAGTTTATCGCGAGGAGACCAAGAGACCCAGTACTTC
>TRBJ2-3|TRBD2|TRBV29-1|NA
CSVNNLADVPDTQYF
TGCAGCGTAAATAATCTAGCGGACGTACCAGATACGCAGTATTTT
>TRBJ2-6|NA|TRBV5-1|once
CASSVGSSGANVLTF
TGCGCCAGCAGCGTGGGGAGCTCTGGGGCCAACGTCCTGACTTTC
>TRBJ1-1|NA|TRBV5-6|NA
CASTVRPWGNTEAFF
TGTGCCAGCACCGTGAGACCCTGGGGGAACACTGAAGCTTTCTTT
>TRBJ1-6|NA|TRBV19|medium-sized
CASSITQAYSPLHF
TGTGCCAGTAGTATAACACAGGCCTATTCACCCCTCCACTTT
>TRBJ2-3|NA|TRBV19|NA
CASKSSFRPDTQYF
TGTGCCAGTAAATCGAGTTTCCGCCCAGATACGCAGTATTTT
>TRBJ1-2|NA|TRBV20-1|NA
CSVPLGATIF
TGCAGTGTTCCCCTCGGGGCCACAATCTTC
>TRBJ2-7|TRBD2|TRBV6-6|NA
CASTYSGEGLNYEQYF
TGTGCCAGCACTTACTCGGGGGAGGGCCTCAACTACGAGCAGTACTTC
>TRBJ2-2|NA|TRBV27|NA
CASSYGILNTGELFF
TGTGCCAGCAGTTACGGGATTCTGAACACCGGGGAGCTGTTTTTT
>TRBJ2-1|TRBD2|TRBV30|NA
CAWSVPGLAENEQFF
TGTGCCTGGAGTGTACCGGGACTAGCTGAGAATGAGCAGTTCTTC